The subject of this entry is one T cell receptor (beta chain). The antigen this receptor binds is unknown. Base qualities were left out, and no much larger clone turns up one base away. The CDR3 regions of human TCRbeta chains were analyzed by immunosequencing. Processing in the source paper ran as follows. TCRs in the repertoires were matched against a reference library of SARS-CoV-2-specific TCRs that had been generated with the MIRA antigen-specificity platform. Breadth meant the fraction of unique TCRs that were SARS-CoV-2-associated, whereas depth meant the fraction of total T cells that were SARS-CoV-2-associated. Using the MIRA data, each spike-specific TCR was assigned both to the spike region to which the TCR was reactive and to a CD4 or CD8 class. Log10-transformed breadth and depth values were compared by one-way ANOVA with Sidak's multiple comparisons tests. Not all clones reach the TCRdb copy of this immuneACCESS table, which keeps in-frame sequences only. Checked studies attribute under half of the gap to unresolved V genes and leave the rest unexplained. V and J calls and clone size are copied from that table; D and trimming were computed from the DNA. The sample table shows roughly 170,000 clones, and 94% are seen once. The leading ten clones occupy under 2% of the sample.

CDR1 and CDR2 (SGHRS, YFSETQ) derive from the germline V gene. The germline ends are 13 bases apart after V is trimmed by 6 bases and J by 1 base. The cysteine opens and the phenylalanine closes a CDR3 of 14 amino acids. Just the 42-base CDR3 DNA is kept, in frame starting at base 1. What the time point label conveys for this sample: about 28 days (+/-7) after the second vaccine dose. Because spike-specific TCR depth and breadth did not differ between the two schedules, AZD1222 recipients who got a second dose at roughly 4 weeks were pooled with those who got a second dose at roughly 12 weeks. Vaccinee samples came from UK trials COV001 and COV002, including a single-blind randomized controlled phase 2/3 trial of AZD1222 (ChAdOx1 nCoV-19) in healthy adults. For TCRbeta chain sequencing, PBMC samples were collected from trial participants at day 0 and at day 28 after the second dose. This sample stems from a study of T cell responses to AZD1222 COVID-19 vaccine (dated by TCRdb to about 2021). Notes on the research overall: A total of 230 to 250 trial participants underwent TCR sequencing, of whom some 210 received two doses of AZD1222 and about 25 received two doses of the MenACWY control vaccine. Trial participants were enrolled by age into subgroups of 18-55, 56-69 and 70-plus years, and roughly 160, 29 and 62 TCR-sequenced participants, respectively, were included in these subgroups.

What the authors observed across the whole study: Most participants were white British and females outnumbered males, and the authors suggested that clonal diversity may have been underestimated. Conclusions about previously exposed vaccinees are limited because only six or seven AZD1222 recipients were SARS-CoV-2 seropositive at baseline. No day 14 peak-response samples were available, so repertoires were characterized only after the peak T cell response. In the small 56-69-year group, the increase in depth fell short of significance, most likely because of low power. Reportedly, almost half of the unique spike-specific TCRs recognized epitopes lying outside the regions that are mutated in the B.1.351 and B.1.1.7 variants. Spike-specific TCR breadth and depth rose significantly after two AZD1222 doses compared with day 0 and with MenACWY recipients. Vaccine-associated CD4 TCRs spanned the whole spike protein, with dominant responses in regions 160-218 and 743-854.

The TCR was taken from an adult who received the AZD1222 COVID-19 vaccine. The sequence is built from TRBV5-1 and TRBJ1-1; no D gene is confidently identified. The specimen was peripheral blood, collected 28 days after the second AZD1222 dose. CDR3 sequence: CASTLWTGNTEAFF. The nucleotide sequence reads as follows: TGCGCCAGCACCCTTTGGACCGGGAACACTGAAGCTTTCTTT.